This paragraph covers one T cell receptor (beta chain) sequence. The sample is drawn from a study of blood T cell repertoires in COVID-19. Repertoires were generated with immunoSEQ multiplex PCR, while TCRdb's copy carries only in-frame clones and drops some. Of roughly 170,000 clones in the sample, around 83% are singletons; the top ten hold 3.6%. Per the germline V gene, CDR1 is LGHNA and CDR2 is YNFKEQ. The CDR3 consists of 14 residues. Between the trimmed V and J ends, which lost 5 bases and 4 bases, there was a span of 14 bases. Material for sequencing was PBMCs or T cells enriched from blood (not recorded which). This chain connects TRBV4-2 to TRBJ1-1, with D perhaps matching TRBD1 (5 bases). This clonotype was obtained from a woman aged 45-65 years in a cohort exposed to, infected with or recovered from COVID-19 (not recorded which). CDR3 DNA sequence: TGTGCCAGCAGCTCACAACCTGACAGCACTGAAGCTTTCTTT. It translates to CASSSQPDSTEAFF.